These T cell receptor beta chains were read from a single sample in a study of human T cells and chemical hapten exposure. Using its own MiXCR run on the RACE reads, TCRdb lists one record per CDR3 protein. Here the sample spans 300,000 to 450,000 distinct CDR3 sequences, around 5.5% being singletons. The sample in question was whole blood, obtained in connection with sensitization to the hapten diphenylcyclopropenone (DPC). The source is a woman in her fifties or sixties with alopecia areata. Some clones in this sample may be carry-over from other donors' samples. Each CDR3 is given with its conserved first and last residue. A D gene is named only where the DNA matches it firmly. Where a row states a size, it is once, few, many or the class of an expanded clone; other rows omit it.

V gene	clone size	J gene	D gene	CDR3 protein
TRBV27	NA	TRBJ2-1	NA	CASSFDRQLYNEQFF
TRBV5-1	many	TRBJ2-7	NA	CASTLAPGYEQYF
TRBV4-3	NA	TRBJ2-1	TRBD2	CASSQVSGNYNEQFF
TRBV7-2	many	TRBJ1-2	NA	CASSFDWSGYTF
TRBV25-1	many	TRBJ2-7	NA	CASTKEGLPYEQYF
TRBV29-1	few	TRBJ1-1	NA	CSAEDYRVTTEAFF
TRBV20-1	NA	TRBJ2-3	NA	CSARAGPLPDTQYF
TRBV20-1	many	TRBJ1-2	NA	CGCGRANYGYTF
TRBV27	many	TRBJ2-7	NA	CASSSRATYEQYF
TRBV10-3	many	TRBJ2-7	TRBD1	CAISVDRGEYEQYF
TRBV6-5	many	TRBJ1-5	TRBD1	CASSPGTDSNQPQHF
TRBV5-4	few	TRBJ1-6	NA	CASSHRQEPNSPLHF
TRBV10-3	NA	TRBJ1-2	NA	CAISESSQEVGYTF
TRBV2	many	TRBJ1-2	NA	CASGGSYGYTF
TRBV29-1	many	TRBJ2-1	TRBD2	CSVEGLAGDNGEQFF
TRBV5-1	NA	TRBJ2-7	NA	CASSLASEADPYEQYF
TRBV24-1	many	TRBJ1-2	NA	CATSDGPDGYTF
TRBV7-2	NA	TRBJ2-1	TRBD2	CASTLLAGSSGEQFF
TRBV27	NA	TRBJ2-7	NA	CASSYRGGSSYEQYF
TRBV12-3/TRBV12-4	few	TRBJ2-6	TRBD1	CASSLSPTGTGANVLTF
TRBV20-1	many	TRBJ2-1	NA	CSAHRSSYNEQFF
TRBV12-3/TRBV12-4	many	TRBJ2-6	NA	CASRPDRSGANVLTF
TRBV9	many	TRBJ2-1	NA	CASEGMGGKVNEQFF
TRBV19	few	TRBJ2-1	NA	CASSILAGATYNEQFF
TRBV5-5	NA	TRBJ1-4	NA	CASSPTGKTGIEKLFF
TRBV15	many	TRBJ2-6	TRBD1	CATSGRTGSRANVLTF